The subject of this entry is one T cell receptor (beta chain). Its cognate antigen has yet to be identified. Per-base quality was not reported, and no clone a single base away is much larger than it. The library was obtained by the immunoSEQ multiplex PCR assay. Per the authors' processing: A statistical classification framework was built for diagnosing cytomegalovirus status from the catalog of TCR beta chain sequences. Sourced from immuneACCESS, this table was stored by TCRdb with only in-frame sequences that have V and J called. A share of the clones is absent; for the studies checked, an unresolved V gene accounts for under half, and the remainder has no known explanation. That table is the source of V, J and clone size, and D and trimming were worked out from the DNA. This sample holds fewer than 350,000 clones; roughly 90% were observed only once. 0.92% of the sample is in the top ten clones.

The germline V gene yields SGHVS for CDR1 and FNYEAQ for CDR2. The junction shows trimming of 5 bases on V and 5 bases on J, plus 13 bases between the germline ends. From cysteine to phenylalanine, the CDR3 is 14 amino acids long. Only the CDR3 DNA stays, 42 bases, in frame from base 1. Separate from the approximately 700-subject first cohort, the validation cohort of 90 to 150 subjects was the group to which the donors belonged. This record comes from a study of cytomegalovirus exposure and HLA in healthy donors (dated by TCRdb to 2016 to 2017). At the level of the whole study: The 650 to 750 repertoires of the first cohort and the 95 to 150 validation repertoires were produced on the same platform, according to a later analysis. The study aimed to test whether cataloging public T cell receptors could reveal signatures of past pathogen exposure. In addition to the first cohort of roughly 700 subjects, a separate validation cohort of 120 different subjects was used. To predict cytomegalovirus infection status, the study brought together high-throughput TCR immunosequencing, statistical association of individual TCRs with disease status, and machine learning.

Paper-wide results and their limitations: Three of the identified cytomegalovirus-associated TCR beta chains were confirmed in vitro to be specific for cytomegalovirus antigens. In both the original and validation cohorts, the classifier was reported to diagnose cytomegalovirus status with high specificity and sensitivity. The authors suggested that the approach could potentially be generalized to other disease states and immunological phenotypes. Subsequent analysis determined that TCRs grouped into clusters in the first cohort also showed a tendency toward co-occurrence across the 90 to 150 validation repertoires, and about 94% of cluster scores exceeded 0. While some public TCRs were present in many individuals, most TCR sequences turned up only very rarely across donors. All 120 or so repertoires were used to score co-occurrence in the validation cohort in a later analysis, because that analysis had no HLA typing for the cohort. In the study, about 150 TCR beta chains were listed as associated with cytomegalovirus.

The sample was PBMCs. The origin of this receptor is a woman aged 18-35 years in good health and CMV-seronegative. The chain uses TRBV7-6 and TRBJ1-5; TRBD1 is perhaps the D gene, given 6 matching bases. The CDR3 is CASSPRGSDQPQHF. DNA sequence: TGTGCCAGCAGCCCCAGGGGATCGGATCAGCCCCAGCATTTT.